Here is one TCR beta chain with its context. This clone was counted a few times. It lacks a known antigen. No much larger clone is present one base from it, and per-base qualities are unavailable. The library was generated by the immunoSEQ multiplex PCR assay. The multiplex PCR relied on a mix of 60 forward primers for TCR Vbeta segments and 13 reverse primers for TCR Jbeta segments. The CDR3 region of rearranged TCR beta genes was amplified from genomic DNA with a multiplex PCR assay. The amplified TCR beta libraries were sequenced on the Illumina HiSeq System as 87-base-pair reads. Turning to the authors' computational methods: In a later analysis, approximately 74 million unique TCR beta chains were counted across the roughly 610 repertoires, and around 10 million of these chains were shared by at least two donors. To remove PCR and sequencing errors, raw reads were error-corrected and collapsed into unique sequences using a nearest-neighbor algorithm that merged closely related sequences. V, D and J gene segments were assigned by aligning CDR3 sequences to IMGT reference sequences. For a sequence to be retained, a match of at least six nucleotides was required to both a V gene segment and a J gene segment. Rearrangements were classified as productive when the CDR3 lacked stop codons and remained in frame with V and J, and all other rearrangements were classified as non-productive. CDR3 was defined by IMGT convention, running from the second conserved V-encoded cysteine to the conserved J-encoded phenylalanine. The earlier analysis of about 620 of the donors excluded sequences that lacked an unambiguous match to a single V gene segment. An earlier analysis of about 590 of the donors classified V segments as functional when productive rearrangements were above 56.7% and as segregating when the standard deviation between donors was above 5%. A statistical classification framework was developed to diagnose cytomegalovirus status using the catalog of TCR beta chain sequences. In a later analysis, V and J genes were assigned by comparing TCR nucleotide sequences against IMGT/GENE-DB human TR gene sequences. The TCRdist pipeline was used in a later analysis to assign CDR3 sequences and most-parsimonious VDJ recombination scenarios. In a later analysis, each TCR beta chain was defined by its CDR3 amino acid sequence together with its V-gene family, and reads lacking a unique V-gene family were excluded. To address suspected cross-contamination and a sequencing artifact, a later analysis removed under 600 highly shared, low-generation-probability nucleotide sequences. A later analysis calculated a clonal expansion index for each public chain from normalized within-repertoire ranks of inferred template counts. A later analysis computed generation probabilities with a VDJ recombination model fitted to out-of-frame rearrangements, and checked the results against IGoR. In a later analysis, hypergeometric tests were used to score TCR-TCR, TCR-HLA and TCR-CMV co-occurrence, with a repertoire-size bias correction applied to TCR pairs. A later analysis estimated false discovery rates by permuting HLA or CMV assignments 20 times. In a later analysis, co-occurring TCRs were grouped using DBSCAN, and TCRdist sequence similarity was added for clustering within HLA-allele-positive subsets. Repertoires with fewer than 30,000 or more than 120,000 public chains were left out of co-occurrence clustering, as were about five repertoires with anomalous nucleotide sharing. In its TCRdb copy, this immuneACCESS table keeps in-frame sequences only and misses some clones. Where compared with another copy, unresolved V genes explain less than half of these, and the others have no known cause. D and trimming come from the DNA, and the V and J calls and clone size come from that table. The sample table lists tens of thousands of clones, around 81% of them with a count of one. The top ten constitute 0.57% of the sample.

The cohort consisted of more than 650 healthy bone marrow donors. Cohort members were all nominally healthy when sampled, although unrecorded immune exposures were likely present. The donor tested CMV seronegative and was one of the 352 seronegative cohort members. A peripheral blood sample was provided by each donor, and peripheral blood mononuclear cells were used for TCR beta sequencing. The Qiagen DNeasy Blood Extraction Kit was used to extract genomic DNA from the blood cell samples. The data stem from a study of cytomegalovirus exposure and HLA in healthy donors (dated by TCRdb to about 2017). The study in broad terms: In an earlier analysis of fewer than 750 of the donors, 250 to 350 Gb of sequence data and just under 120 million unique TCR beta sequences from 180 million or so T cells were reported. HLA typing included class I and class II loci at four-digit resolution. All discovery cohort repertoires had been generated on a single sequencing platform. Besides the first cohort of roughly 660 subjects, a separate validation cohort made up of 120 or so different subjects was used. Approximately 310 gigabases of sequencing data and 75 million to 85 million unique TCR sequences made up an early release that covered around 640 HLA-typed donors. Rather than drawing on any new phenotypic data, the later analysis identified candidate immune exposures from TCR beta sequences and the way those sequences occurred across donors. The genetic ancestry cluster associated with self-reported Caucasian donors included roughly four fifths of the approximately 410 genotyped donors. Among about 400 genotyped donors of the cohort, an average of roughly 230,000 unique TCR beta nucleotide sequences was sequenced per donor, of which roughly 17% were non-productive. Donor age, sex, ethnicity and CMV serostatus were compiled together with the repertoire data. To predict cytomegalovirus infection status, the study combined high-throughput TCR immunosequencing, statistical association of individual TCRs with disease status, and machine learning. The study aimed to test whether cataloging public T cell receptors could reveal signatures of past pathogen exposure. A later analysis re-analyzed previously published TCR beta repertoires from about 600 donors and added high-resolution HLA genotyping to study TCR occurrence patterns. Several DR-DQ haplotypes were handled as single units for association and clustering because linkage in the cohort was strong. Using immunosequencing, the study profiled T cell repertoires from 640 or so subjects and related those repertoires to cytomegalovirus serostatus. The number of donors typed differed by locus, with 629-630 for A, B, C, DRB1 and DQB1, about 500 for DQA1, under 610 for DPA1, and about 450 for DPB1. An earlier analysis of 587 of the donors used high-throughput TCR beta sequencing to judge whether each TCR beta V gene segment behaved as functional or pseudogenic. A later genetic analysis used genome-wide SNP genotypes for 398 of the 666 donors, treating that subset as a discovery cohort. Findings and caveats that apply to the study as a whole: A further reported finding was that TCR beta sequences accurately predicted the HLA-A and HLA-B alleles for most subjects in the first cohort. Only TCR beta chains were sequenced in this cohort, and the absence of alpha or paired-chain data limited detectable features. Most TCR sequences were seen in very few donors, while some public TCRs were found in many individuals. According to the authors, the approach could potentially be generalized to other disease states and immunological phenotypes. According to a later genetic analysis, donors in an Asian-associated ancestry cluster had fewer N-insertions in productive TCRs than the approximately 700-donor mean. Correlated functional status among segregating V segments might reflect linkage disequilibrium, but an unknown experimental factor could not be ruled out. Because counts were too low, under 20 rarely observed V segments, including chromosome 9 orphons, were left out of the earlier analysis of a few hundred of the donors. The only immune exposure information available for the cohort was CMV serostatus. A later analysis found that TCR association rates varied across HLA loci, with DRB1 alleles showing the most associated TCRs and HLA-C alleles the fewest. Most CMV-associated TCR beta chains appeared to be HLA-restricted in a later analysis, and the HLA associations seemed to be driven largely by CMV exposure. Roughly uniform sequencing depth across donors was assumed in presence/absence analyses, although this assumption may not hold. Assigning TCR associations to individual alleles was difficult when HLA alleles, especially DR and DQ, strongly co-occurred. A later analysis associated some 17,000 TCR beta sequences with specific HLA alleles at a false discovery rate of 0.05. A group of highly shared sequence variants was considered likely to be a technical artifact of the sequencing pipeline. The study listed around 160 TCR beta chains as associated with cytomegalovirus. V-gene and J-gene trimming of TCR beta chains was associated with a missense DCLRE1C variant in a later genetic analysis, and the association was replicated in an independent cohort. In vitro tests confirmed that three of the cytomegalovirus-associated TCR beta chains recognize cytomegalovirus antigens. A later analysis found that HLA-associated TCR beta chains were more clonally expanded and had lower generation probabilities than equally common non-associated chains. Because HLA typing was unavailable for some donors at each locus, only the typed subset was used in association tests. In a later analysis, several top co-occurrence clusters were reported to appear linked to parvovirus B19, influenza, CMV and Epstein-Barr virus. The classifier was reported to diagnose cytomegalovirus status with high specificity and sensitivity in both the original and validation cohorts. An earlier analysis of roughly 570 of the donors showed that most TCR beta V segments appeared in productive rearrangements either about 90% or about 30% of the time, which broadly matched IMGT annotations. Some IMGT-functional V segments, including TRBV6-2 and TRBV6-3, could not be distinguished by the 87-base-pair reads and were therefore excluded.

Unmatched junction bases come to 4, with V trimmed by 6 bases and J by 0 bases. Measured from the cysteine to the phenylalanine, the CDR3 is 14 residues long. The kept DNA is CDR3 alone, 42 bases in frame from the first base. CDR1 and CDR2 are drawn from the germline V gene: MNHEY, SVGAGI. The rearranged segments are TRBV6-5 and TRBJ1-2, and TRBD1 aligns with 7 junction nucleotides. This clonotype was obtained from a man aged 30 to 45 in good health and CMV-seronegative. Sequences were obtained from PBMCs. The CDR3 here reads CASRGDRSNYGYTF. The bases read TGTGCCAGCAGGGGGGACAGATCTAACTATGGCTACACCTTC.